The 27 T cell receptor beta chains reported below all come from one sample, sequenced in a study of blood T cell repertoires in COVID-19. The assay was immunoSEQ multiplex PCR, and TCRdb's table has in-frame clones only and misses some. Of about 190,000 clones listed, approximately 86% are singletons. Sequences were obtained from peripheral blood. Receptor source: a man aged 25 to 45 with acute or convalescent COVID-19.

The chain is built from TRBV12-5 and TRBJ2-3; TRBD2 agrees at 14 bases. Germline values: CDR1 LGHNT, CDR2 FRNRAP. The CDR3 covers 17 residues. With V trimmed by 5 bases and J by 9 bases, 13 bases remained unmatched. The CDR3 sequence is CASGASGTSGGLYTQYF. The CDR3 region has the DNA TGTGCTAGTGGTGCCTCCGGGACTAGCGGGGGTCTTTACACGCAGTATTTT.

The chain combines TRBV14 with TRBJ2-2, with TRBD1 matching 11 bases. Per the germline V gene, CDR1 is SGHDN and CDR2 is FVKESK. After removal of 5 bases from V and 2 bases from J, the junction contained 7 bases not matched to a gene. The CDR3 runs 17 residues. The CDR3 DNA reads as TGTGCCAGCAGCTTTCGGACAGGGGGCGTAAACACCGGGGAGCTGTTTTTT. Its translation: CASSFRTGGVNTGELFF.

Points on this clone: Other nucleotide sequences in the sample specify the same CDR3. The chain links TRBV28 to TRBJ1-2, with a tentative D call TRBD1 (5 bases). This CDR3 is 12 amino acids long. Looked up from germline, CDR1 is MDHEN and CDR2 is SYDVKM. With 6 bases removed from V and 1 base from J, the gap between germline ends came to 6 bases. CDR3: CASSGGNYGYTF. In DNA, the CDR3 is TGTGCCAGCAGCGGGGGTAACTATGGCTACACCTTC.

The chain is built from TRBV6-2 or TRBV6-3 and TRBJ2-1; 10 bases match TRBD2. The CDR3 covers 17 residues. The V segment lost 6 bases and the J segment 3 bases; nucleotides outside the gene matches: 11. The germline V gene has CDR1 MNHEY and CDR2 SVGEGT. DNA of the CDR3: TGTGCCAGCAGCCCCGCGACTAGCGGGTATTTCTACAATGAGCAGTTCTTC. It yields the protein CASSPATSGYFYNEQFF.

J is TRBJ2-5 and V is TRBV5-1, with TRBD2 identical over 8 bases. J was trimmed by 4 bases and V by 7 bases; bases with no gene match: 12. Germline V CDR1 and CDR2: SGHRS, YFSETQ. The CDR3 covers 15 residues. CDR3 region: CASGGGGRTPETQYF. The CDR3 coding sequence is TGCGCCAGCGGCGGTGGCGGGAGGACCCCAGAGACCCAGTACTTC.

J is TRBJ1-2 and V is TRBV30; D is unresolved. Per germline, CDR1 GTSNPN and CDR2 SVGIG (reference sequence). This CDR3 region has 18 residues. Trimming removed 2 bases at V and 1 base at J, with 23 bases between. The CDR3 protein is CAWSIGTTRSRSNYGYTF. The CDR3 region has the DNA TGTGCCTGGAGTATTGGCACGACCCGATCAAGGAGTAACTATGGCTACACCTTC.

This clone was counted a single time. The J gene is TRBJ2-3, the V gene TRBV7-3; D ambiguous. This CDR3 has 12 amino acids. Trimming shortened V by 5 bases and J by 2 bases, and 5 bases separated the two germline ends. In germline, CDR1 is SGHTA, CDR2 FQGTGA. In DNA form, the CDR3 reads TGTGCCAGCAGCCACTACACAGATACGCAGTATTTT. Residues: CASSHYTDTQYF. Full variable domain (remainder filled in from reference TRBV7-3 and TRBJ2-3): GAGVSQTPSNKVTEKGKYVELRCDPISGHTALYWYRQSLGQGPEFLIYFQGTGAADDSGLPNDRFFAVRPEGSVSTLKIQRTERGDSAVYLCASSHYTDTQYFGPGTRLTVL.

CDR3: CASSFTGTGALSYTF. CDR3 sequence (DNA): TGTGCCAGCAGCTTTACCGGGACAGGGGCCTTAAGCTACACCTTC. This rearrangement joins TRBV7-2 to TRBJ1-2; TRBD1 matches 10 bases. Germline V lookup: CDR1 SGHTA, CDR2 FQGNSA. CDR3 length: 15 amino acids. The J segment lost 9 bases and the V segment lost 3 bases, leaving 10 bases of the junction unmatched.

This chain uses TRBV30 with TRBJ1-3, with unresolved D. CDR1 is GTSNPN and CDR2 is SVGIG in the germline V gene (reference sequence). This CDR3 comprises 12 residues. Trimming shortened V by 2 bases and J by 4 bases, and 6 bases separated the two germline ends. The CDR3 reads CAWSSQGNTIYF. The CDR3 region has the DNA TGTGCCTGGAGTTCCCAAGGAAACACCATATATTTT.

The CDR3 sequence: CASSLGAGGANVLTF. CDR3 sequence (DNA): TGTGCCAGCAGCTTAGGGGCTGGTGGGGCCAACGTCCTGACTTTC. J is TRBJ2-6 and V is TRBV7-9; D gene ambiguous. The CDR3 runs 15 residues. Germline CDR1 and CDR2: SEHNR and FQNEAQ (reference sequence). With 1 base removed from V and 3 bases from J, the gap between germline ends came to 7 bases. Using reference TRBV7-9 and TRBJ2-6 for the parts outside the CDR3, the full variable domain is DTGVSQNPRHKITKRGQNVTFRCDPISEHNRLYWYRQTLGQGPEFLTYFQNEAQLEKSRLLSDRFSAERPKGSFSTLEIQRTEQGDSAMYLCASSLGAGGANVLTFGAGSRLTVL.

This rearrangement joins TRBV7-9 to TRBJ2-7, with 15 bases identical to TRBD2. From germline, CDR1 is SEHNR and CDR2 FQNEAQ (reference sequence). This CDR3 is 17 amino acids long. The J segment lost 1 base and the V segment lost 4 bases, leaving 5 bases of the junction unmatched. Here the CDR3 reads CASSWTSGRAGSYEQYF. DNA for the CDR3: TGTGCCAGCAGCTGGACTAGCGGGAGGGCCGGGTCCTACGAGCAGTACTTC.

This chain joins TRBV6-5 and TRBJ2-3; D might be TRBD1 (5 bases). Trimming removed 0 bases at V and 5 bases at J, with 12 bases between. The germline CDR1 and CDR2 sequences are MNHEY and SVGAGI. This CDR3 region has 15 residues. DNA of the CDR3: TGTGCCAGCAGTTACTCCAATAGGGGTCGAGATACGCAGTATTTT. This codes for CASSYSNRGRDTQYF.

The chain has TRBV18 and TRBJ1-2, with D possibly matching TRBD1 (6 bases). Germline values: CDR1 KGHSH, CDR2 LQKENI. This CDR3 spans 16 amino acids. Deletions cut 2 bases from V and 8 bases from J, with 21 bases between. The CDR3 is CASSPGQGISIGGYTF. Written as DNA, the CDR3 is TGTGCCAGCTCACCAGGGCAGGGGATATCCATTGGGGGCTACACCTTC.

This rearrangement joins TRBV19 to TRBJ2-1; no clear D gene. This CDR3 spans 14 amino acids. Per the germline V gene, CDR1 is LNHDA and CDR2 is SQIVND (reference sequence). V lost 3 bases and J lost 1, with 7 bases in between. The CDR3 nucleotides read TGTGCCAGTAGTATCAGGCAGTCCTACAATGAGCAGTTCTTC. Protein product: CASSIRQSYNEQFF.

The chain recombines TRBV9 with TRBJ1-2; 9 positions match TRBD1. The CDR3 length is 14 residues. Trimming cost V 4 bases and J 3 bases; bases outside gene matches: 4. Germline-derived CDR1 and CDR2 are SGDLS and YYNGEE. CDR3 nucleotides: TGTGCCAGCAGCCGGACAGGGGACTACTATGGCTACACCTTC. It codes for CASSRTGDYYGYTF. The whole variable domain, filled in from reference TRBV9 and TRBJ1-2, reads DSGVTQTPKHLITATGQRVTLRCSPRSGDLSVYWYQQSLDQGLQFLIQYYNGEERAKGNILERFSAQQFPDLHSELNLSSLELGDSALYFCASSRTGDYYGYTFGSGTRLTVV.

CDR3 in amino acids: CASSQDPAGTYNSPLHF. CDR3 nucleotide sequence: TGCGCCAGCAGCCAAGATCCGGCAGGGACCTATAATTCACCCCTCCACTTT. V gene TRBV4-1 combines with J gene TRBJ1-6, with D perhaps TRBD1 (5 bases). V lost 0 bases and J 2 bases, leaving 11 bases between the germline ends. This CDR3 comprises 17 residues. Looked up from germline, CDR1 is MGHRA and CDR2 is YSYEKL.

The chain is built from TRBV5-4 and TRBJ2-5, with D unclear. The germline CDR1 and CDR2 sequences are SGHNT and YYREEE (reference sequence). Trimming took 0 bases from V and 2 from J, leaving 8 bases between them. The CDR3 length is 14 residues. The CDR3 DNA is TGTGCCAGCAGCTTGGTGGGCTCACAAGAGACCCAGTACTTC. Translation gives CASSLVGSQETQYF.

The V call is TRBV6-5, the J call TRBJ1-6, with no clear D. The germline V and J ends were trimmed by 6 bases and 4 bases, with 10 bases remaining between them. Germline CDR1 reads MNHEY; CDR2 reads SVGAGI. CDR3 length: 14 residues. This CDR3 reads CASRKPAYNSPLHF. CDR3 nucleotide sequence: TGTGCCAGCAGGAAGCCTGCATATAATTCACCCCTCCACTTT.

The chain couples TRBV25-1 to TRBJ1-2; the D is unclear. The germline V gene encodes CDR1 MGHDK and CDR2 SYGVNS. The CDR3 contains 13 residues. Trimming removed 3 bases at V and 4 bases at J, with 9 bases between. The CDR3 loop is CASSEALAYGYTF. The CDR3 DNA is TGTGCCAGCAGTGAGGCCCTTGCCTATGGCTACACCTTC.

The chain combines TRBV18 with TRBJ1-1; 8 nucleotides agree with TRBD1. Trimming cost V 6 bases and J 1 base; bases outside gene matches: 4. This CDR3 comprises 14 residues. The germline gives CDR1 KGHSH, CDR2 LQKENI. In nucleotides, the CDR3 is TGTGCCAGCTCCACCCAGGGGGCGAACACTGAAGCTTTCTTT. It codes for CASSTQGANTEAFF.

This rearrangement joins TRBV18 to TRBJ2-3, with 8 nucleotides matching TRBD1. The CDR3 extends over 17 amino acids. V lost 2 bases to trimming and J lost 2 bases; unmatched junction nucleotides: 9. Germline CDR1 is KGHSH and CDR2 is LQKENI. The CDR3 loop is CASSPRIGTGNTDTQYF. As DNA, the CDR3 is TGTGCCAGCTCACCAAGGATAGGGACAGGCAACACAGATACGCAGTATTTT.

The table lists this clone with a count of one. This sequence joins TRBV24-1 and TRBJ2-3, with 14 positions matching TRBD2. The CDR3 runs to 15 residues. J gave up 5 bases and V 8 bases, and 5 bases lay outside the gene matches. Germline assignment: CDR1 KGHDR and CDR2 SFDVKD. The CDR3 DNA is TGTGCCACCAACTCCGGGACTAGCGGGGGAGATACGCAGTATTTT. As protein: CATNSGTSGGDTQYF.

This rearrangement joins TRBV7-8 to TRBJ1-3; 7 bases agree with TRBD1. CDR3 length: 15 amino acids. Trimming cost V 5 bases and J 0 bases; bases outside gene matches: 4. The V gene's germline CDR1 is SGHVS and CDR2 FQNEAQ. CDR3 bases: TGTGCCAGCAGCCAGCGGACAGGCTCTGGAAACACCATATATTTT. It yields the protein CASSQRTGSGNTIYF.

This chain uses TRBV28 with TRBJ1-5, with TRBD1 matching over 7 bases. Per the germline V gene, CDR1 is MDHEN and CDR2 is SYDVKM. CDR3 size: 15 residues. V trimming: 3 bases; J trimming: 6 bases; junction bases outside the gene matches: 8. This CDR3 reads CASSLDQGGGQPQHF. Written as DNA, the CDR3 is TGTGCCAGCAGTTTGGACCAGGGGGGAGGTCAGCCCCAGCATTTT. Together with reference TRBV28 and TRBJ1-5, the CDR3 gives the full variable domain: DVKVTQSSRYLVKRTGEKVFLECVQDMDHENMFWYRQDPGLGLRLIYFSYDVKMKEKGDIPEGYSVSREKKERFSLILESASTNQTSMYLCASSLDQGGGQPQHFGDGTRLSIL.

This clone showed up just once. The chain has TRBV10-1 and TRBJ1-1; possibly TRBD1 for D (6 bases). Trimming left V 3 bases short and J 2 bases short, with 7 bases between. Germline lookup yields CDR1 WNHNN and CDR2 SYGVQD (reference sequence). The CDR3 is 13 amino acids. CDR3 nucleotide sequence: TGCGCCAGCAGTGAACAGGGCAACACTGAAGCTTTCTTT. The encoded protein is CASSEQGNTEAFF.

V and J are TRBV19 and TRBJ1-6, with 7 bases fitting TRBD1. The CDR3 totals 18 residues. The germline V gene has CDR1 LNHDA and CDR2 SQIVND (reference sequence). V shed 8 bases and J 1 base; nucleotides not matched to a gene: 14. The CDR3 DNA follows: TGTGCCAGTTCACCAACCCGACAGGGATGGTCCTATAATTCACCCCTCCACTTT. Residues: CASSPTRQGWSYNSPLHF.

The V call is TRBV2, the J call TRBJ2-5, with D hard to call. The germline V gene has CDR1 SNHLY and CDR2 FYNNEI. The CDR3 runs 13 residues. Trimming took off 3 bases at V and 5 bases at J, with 10 bases between the two ends. Written as DNA, the CDR3 is TGTGCCAGCAGTGAGGCAGGCTTGGAGACCCAGTACTTC. This codes for CASSEAGLETQYF.